The rows below give T cell receptor beta chains drawn from one sample of a study of early T cells in non-severe SARS-CoV-2 infection. TCRdb re-called the 5' RACE reads through MiXCR, storing one row per CDR3 protein. This sample has roughly 55,000 distinct CDR3 sequences, with about 15% found just once. The sequencing here drew on whole blood, taken at baseline. All receptors come from an adult who was a healthcare worker with PCR-confirmed SARS-CoV-2 infection or an uninfected control (not recorded which). The CDR3 runs from the conserved cysteine through the conserved F or W. The D gene is left open where the match is weak. The size entry is marked missing in some rows and otherwise reads once, few, many or a size class.

>.|.|TRBJ2-7|TRBV6-5
TGTGCCAGCAGTTACTCGGGGCAGCCAGACTACGAGCAGTACTTC
CASSYSGQPDYEQYF
>TRBD1|.|TRBJ1-5|TRBV2
TGTGCCAGCAGTGACGCCCGGACAGGGAGCAATCAGCCCCAGCATTTT
CASSDARTGSNQPQHF
>TRBD1|few|TRBJ1-2|TRBV5-4
TGTGCCAGCAGTTCCGCCGGGACAGGGATCTATGGCTACACCTTC
CASSSAGTGIYGYTF
>TRBD1|.|TRBJ1-5|TRBV12-3/TRBV12-4
TGTGCCAGCAGGGAACAGGGGAATCAGCCCCAGCATTTT
CASREQGNQPQHF
>.|few|TRBJ2-1|TRBV3-1
TGTGCCAGCAGCCAATCGGACCTCCCGGGGAATGAGCAGTTCTTC
CASSQSDLPGNEQFF
>.|few|TRBJ2-5|TRBV10-2
TGCGCCAGCAGTGAGTCGAAGGCCAGCGGCAAAGAGACCCAGTACTTC
CASSESKASGKETQYF
>TRBD1|.|TRBJ2-7|TRBV4-2
TGTGCCAGCAGCCAGGAGCTCGGGACAGGGTCATACGAGCAGTACTTC
CASSQELGTGSYEQYF
>.|.|TRBJ2-3|TRBV27
TGTGCCAGCAGTTTATACTGGGACCGCCCGGATACGCAGTATTTT
CASSLYWDRPDTQYF
>.|few|TRBJ1-4|TRBV12-3/TRBV12-4
TGTGCCAGCAGTCTACGGGGGGCTAATGAAAAACTGTTTTTT
CASSLRGANEKLFF
>TRBD2|few|TRBJ2-3|TRBV9
TGTGCCAGCAGCGTAGAAGGCGGGAGGGACCCAGGTACGCAGTATTTT
CASSVEGGRDPGTQYF
>.|.|TRBJ1-1|TRBV5-6
TGTGCCAGCAGCTTGGGCGACACTGAAGCTTTCTTT
CASSLGDTEAFF
>TRBD2|few|TRBJ2-5|TRBV6-6
TGTGCCAGCTATAGTAGCGGGAGGCCGATGGCCCTGTCTACCCAGTACTTC
CASYSSGRPMALSTQYF
>TRBD1|many|TRBJ2-7|TRBV28
TGTGCCAGCCAGGACAGGGAAGCAAGCGAGCAGTACTTC
CASQDREASEQYF
>.|many|TRBJ1-1|TRBV10-3
TGTGCCATCAGTGAAAGGCAGGGGATCGCTGAAGCTTTCTTT
CAISERQGIAEAFF
>.|.|TRBJ2-4|TRBV11-2
TGTGCCAGCAGCTTAACTCCCTCCTCGGCAGCCAAAAACATTCAGTACTTC
CASSLTPSSAAKNIQYF
>.|.|TRBJ1-4|TRBV7-9
TGTGCCAGCAGCGATCCCCTGGGCCCCGGAGTCCCAACTAATGAAAAACTGTTTTTT
CASSDPLGPGVPTNEKLFF
>TRBD1|few|TRBJ2-3|TRBV15
TGTGCCACCAGCAGAGGCCGGGGACAGGGACTAGATACGCAGTATTTT
CATSRGRGQGLDTQYF
>.|.|TRBJ1-1|TRBV30
TGTGCCTGGAGAGCTCAACCGACAGTGAACACTGAAGCTTTCTTT
CAWRAQPTVNTEAFF
>.|many|TRBJ1-6|TRBV9
TGTGCCAGCAGCTTACGACTGACTTATAATTCACCCCTCCACTTT
CASSLRLTYNSPLHF
>.|many|TRBJ1-1|TRBV12-3/TRBV12-4
TGTGCCAGCAGTTTACGCCCCGACGGAGGGGGGTACACTGAAGCTTTCTTT
CASSLRPDGGGYTEAFF
>.|few|TRBJ2-5|TRBV10-3
TGTGCCATCAGAAGTAGCGGCGGAGAGACCCAGTACTTC
CAIRSSGGETQYF
>.|few|TRBJ2-5|TRBV7-9
TGTGCCAGCAGCTTAGCGTTGGGTAGCCAAGAGACCCAGTACTTC
CASSLALGSQETQYF
>.|once|TRBJ2-3|TRBV10-3
TGTGCCATCGGGGGGGACAAGTCTAGCACAGATACGCAGTATTTT
CAIGGDKSSTDTQYF
>.|.|TRBJ2-7|TRBV25-1
TGTGCCAGCAGCCACTACGAGCAGTACTTC
CASSHYEQYF
>.|few|TRBJ2-2|TRBV5-1
TGCGCCAGCAGCTTGCTAGGGAACGTCGGGGAGCTGTTTTTT
CASSLLGNVGELFF
>TRBD1|few|TRBJ2-1|TRBV10-3
TGTGCCATCAGGGGGGACAGCAGCTCCTACAATGAGCAGTTCTTC
CAIRGDSSSYNEQFF
>.|few|TRBJ2-7|TRBV12-3/TRBV12-4
TGTGCCAGCAGTTTATTCGGGTACTCCTACGAGCAGTACTTC
CASSLFGYSYEQYF
>.|few|TRBJ2-5|TRBV6-1
TGTGCCAGCAGGGCGGGGTACCGGGAGACCCAGTACTTC
CASRAGYRETQYF
>.|few|TRBJ2-3|TRBV28
TGTGCCAGCAGTTTATCCCCCGGAGCTACGCAGTATTTT
CASSLSPGATQYF
>TRBD1|.|TRBJ1-2|TRBV29-1
TGCAGCGTTGAATTGGGACAGGCGGACTATGGCTACACCTTC
CSVELGQADYGYTF
>.|.|TRBJ2-4|TRBV4-1
TGCGCCAGCAGCCAATCAGTTGCCAAAAACATTCAGTACTTC
CASSQSVAKNIQYF
>TRBD1|.|TRBJ2-3|TRBV14
TGTGCCAGCAGCTGGGGACAGGGGGCCGCAGATACGCAGTATTTT
CASSWGQGAADTQYF
>.|.|TRBJ2-1|TRBV7-6
TGTGCCAGCAGCCCGGGACCAAACTTAGAGCAGTTCTTC
CASSPGPNLEQFF
>TRBD2|.|TRBJ2-3|TRBV20-1
TGCAGTGCTAGCCCACTAGCGGATGACACAGATACGCAGTATTTT
CSASPLADDTDTQYF
>.|.|TRBJ2-7|TRBV20-1
TGCAGTGCTAGAGATGGTTCCGGACTCTCAAACCGACAGTACTTC
CSARDGSGLSNRQYF
>TRBD1|.|TRBJ2-1|TRBV4-2
TGTGCCAGCAGCCAGCCCGGGACAGACAATTTCGGTGAGCAGTTCTTC
CASSQPGTDNFGEQFF
>.|few|TRBJ2-1|TRBV6-2/TRBV6-3
TGTGCCAGCAGTTACAGCAACGGGGCCTACAATGAGCAGTTCTTC
CASSYSNGAYNEQFF
>TRBD1|.|TRBJ1-3|TRBV10-3
TGTGCCATCAGTGGAACAGGGGGCTGGGACACCATATATTTT
CAISGTGGWDTIYF
>TRBD2|few|TRBJ2-7|TRBV20-1
TGCAGTGCTAGGGAACCCGGGACTAGCGGAACCTACGAGCAGTACTTC
CSAREPGTSGTYEQYF
>.|once|TRBJ2-7|TRBV6-1
TGTGCCAGCAGTGAAGGTAGTCTGCCCGCCTACGAGCAGTACTTC
CASSEGSLPAYEQYF